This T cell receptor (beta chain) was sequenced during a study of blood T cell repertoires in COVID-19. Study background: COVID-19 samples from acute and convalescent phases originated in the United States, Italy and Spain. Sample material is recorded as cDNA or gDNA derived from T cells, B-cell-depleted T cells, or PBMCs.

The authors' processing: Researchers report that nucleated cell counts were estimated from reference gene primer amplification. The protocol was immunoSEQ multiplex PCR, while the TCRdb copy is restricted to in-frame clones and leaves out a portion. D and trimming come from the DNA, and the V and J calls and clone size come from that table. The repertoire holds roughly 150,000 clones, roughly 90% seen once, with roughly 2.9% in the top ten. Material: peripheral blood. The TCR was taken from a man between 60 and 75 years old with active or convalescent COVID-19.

CDR3 amino acids: CASSLDRANTEAFF. The CDR3 region has the DNA TGTGCCAGCTCACTCGACAGGGCTAACACTGAAGCTTTCTTT. The chain couples TRBV18 to TRBJ1-1, with 7 bases matching TRBD1. Germline V gives CDR1 KGHSH, CDR2 LQKENI. Trimming at V came to 4 bases and at J to 2 bases, leaving 4 bases not matched to a gene. The CDR3 length is 14 residues. The full variable domain, rest sourced from reference TRBV18 and TRBJ1-1, is NAGVMQNPRHLVRRRGQEARLRCSPMKGHSHVYWYRQLPEEGLKFMVYLQKENIIDESGMPKERFSAEFPKEGPSILRIQQVVRGDSAAYFCASSLDRANTEAFFGQGTRLTVV.